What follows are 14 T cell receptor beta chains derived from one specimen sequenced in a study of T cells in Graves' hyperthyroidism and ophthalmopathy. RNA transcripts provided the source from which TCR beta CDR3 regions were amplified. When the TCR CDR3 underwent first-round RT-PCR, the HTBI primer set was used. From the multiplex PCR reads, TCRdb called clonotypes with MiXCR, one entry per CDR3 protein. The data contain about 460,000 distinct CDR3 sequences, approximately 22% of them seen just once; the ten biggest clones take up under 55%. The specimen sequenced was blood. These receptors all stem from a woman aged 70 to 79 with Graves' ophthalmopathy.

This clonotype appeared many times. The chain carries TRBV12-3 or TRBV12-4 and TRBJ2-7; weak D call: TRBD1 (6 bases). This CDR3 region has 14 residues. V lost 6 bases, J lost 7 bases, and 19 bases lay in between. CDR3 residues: CASSPPTGPWEQYF. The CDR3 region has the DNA TGTGCCAGCAGCCCCCCTACAGGGCCATGGGAGCAGTACTTC.

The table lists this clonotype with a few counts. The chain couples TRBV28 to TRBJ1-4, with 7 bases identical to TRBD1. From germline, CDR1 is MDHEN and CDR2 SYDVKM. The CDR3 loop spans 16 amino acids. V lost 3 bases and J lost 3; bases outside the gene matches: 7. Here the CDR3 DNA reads TGTGCCAGCAGTTTTCTCTACAGGGGACCTAATGAAAAACTGTTTTTT. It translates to CASSFLYRGPNEKLFF.

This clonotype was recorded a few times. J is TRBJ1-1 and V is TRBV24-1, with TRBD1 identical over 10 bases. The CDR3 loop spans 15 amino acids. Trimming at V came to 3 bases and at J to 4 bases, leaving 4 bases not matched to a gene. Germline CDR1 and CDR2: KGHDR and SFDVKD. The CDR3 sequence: CATSDPRTGGTEAFF. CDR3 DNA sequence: TGTGCCACCAGTGATCCGAGGACAGGGGGCACTGAAGCTTTCTTT.

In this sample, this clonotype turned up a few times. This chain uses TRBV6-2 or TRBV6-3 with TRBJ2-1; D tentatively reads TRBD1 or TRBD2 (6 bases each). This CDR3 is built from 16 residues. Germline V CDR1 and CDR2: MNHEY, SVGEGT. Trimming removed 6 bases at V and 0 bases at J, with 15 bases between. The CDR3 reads CASRGGGKSSYNEQFF. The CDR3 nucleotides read TGTGCCAGCAGGGGGGGCGGGAAGAGCTCCTACAATGAGCAGTTCTTC.

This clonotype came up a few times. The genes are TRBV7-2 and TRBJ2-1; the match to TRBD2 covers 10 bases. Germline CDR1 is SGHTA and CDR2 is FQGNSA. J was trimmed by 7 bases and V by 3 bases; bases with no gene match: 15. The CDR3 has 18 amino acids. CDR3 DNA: TGTGCCAGCAGCTTTCGCCGGAATCCGGGACTAGCGAGGAATGAGCAGTTCTTC. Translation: CASSFRRNPGLARNEQFF.

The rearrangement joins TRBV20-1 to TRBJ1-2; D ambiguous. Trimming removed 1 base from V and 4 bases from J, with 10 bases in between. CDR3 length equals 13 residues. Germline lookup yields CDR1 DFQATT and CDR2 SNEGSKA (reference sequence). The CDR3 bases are TGCAGTGCTAGAGCAGCGGATTTCTATGGCTACACCTTC. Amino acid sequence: CSARAADFYGYTF.

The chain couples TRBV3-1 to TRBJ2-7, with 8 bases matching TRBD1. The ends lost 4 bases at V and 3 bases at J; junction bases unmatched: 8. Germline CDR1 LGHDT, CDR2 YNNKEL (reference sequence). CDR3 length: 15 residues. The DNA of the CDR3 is TGTGCCAGCAGCCTCCAGCCGGGACAGGTCTACGAGCAGTACTTC. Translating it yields CASSLQPGQVYEQYF.

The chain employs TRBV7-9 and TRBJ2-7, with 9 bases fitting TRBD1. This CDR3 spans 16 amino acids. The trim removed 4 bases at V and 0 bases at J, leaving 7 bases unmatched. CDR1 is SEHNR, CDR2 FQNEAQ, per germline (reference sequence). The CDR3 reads CASSSQDRGSSYEQYF. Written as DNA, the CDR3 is TGTGCCAGCAGCTCCCAGGACAGGGGAAGCTCCTACGAGCAGTACTTC. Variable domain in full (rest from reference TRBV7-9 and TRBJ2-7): DTGVSQNPRHKITKRGQNVTFRCDPISEHNRLYWYRQTLGQGPEFLTYFQNEAQLEKSRLLSDRFSAERPKGSFSTLEIQRTEQGDSAMYLCASSSQDRGSSYEQYFGPGTRLTVT.

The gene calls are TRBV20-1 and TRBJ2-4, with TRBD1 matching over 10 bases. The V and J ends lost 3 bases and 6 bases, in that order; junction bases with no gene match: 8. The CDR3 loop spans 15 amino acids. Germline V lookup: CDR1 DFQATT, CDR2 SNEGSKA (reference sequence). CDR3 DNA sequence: TGCAGTGCTAGCGTCGACAGGGGGCTTAGAAACATTCAGTACTTC. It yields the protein CSASVDRGLRNIQYF.

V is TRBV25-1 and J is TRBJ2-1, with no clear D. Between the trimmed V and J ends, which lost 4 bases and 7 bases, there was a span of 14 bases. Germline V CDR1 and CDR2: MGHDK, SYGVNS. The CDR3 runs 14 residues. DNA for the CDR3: TGTGCCAGCAGTGTCGGTCTACAAGGGAATGAGCAGTTCTTC. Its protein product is CASSVGLQGNEQFF.

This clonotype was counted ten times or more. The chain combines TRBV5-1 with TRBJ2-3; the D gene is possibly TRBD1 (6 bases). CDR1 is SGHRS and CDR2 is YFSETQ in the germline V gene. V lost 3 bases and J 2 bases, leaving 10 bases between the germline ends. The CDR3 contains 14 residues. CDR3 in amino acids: CASSSDSHTDTQYF. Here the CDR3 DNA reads TGCGCCAGCAGCTCGGACAGCCACACAGATACGCAGTATTTT.

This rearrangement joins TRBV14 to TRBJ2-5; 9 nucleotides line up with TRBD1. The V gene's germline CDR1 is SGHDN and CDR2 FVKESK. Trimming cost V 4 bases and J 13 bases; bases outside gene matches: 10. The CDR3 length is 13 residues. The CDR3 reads CASSPWTGEVLYF. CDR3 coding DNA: TGTGCCAGCAGCCCATGGACAGGGGAGGTACTGTACTTC. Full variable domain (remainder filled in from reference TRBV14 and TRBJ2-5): EAGVTQFPSHSVIEKGQTVTLRCDPISGHDNLYWYRRVMGKEIKFLLHFVKESKQDESGMPNNRFLAERTGGTYSTLKVQPAELEDSGVYFCASSPWTGEVLYFGPGTRLLVL.

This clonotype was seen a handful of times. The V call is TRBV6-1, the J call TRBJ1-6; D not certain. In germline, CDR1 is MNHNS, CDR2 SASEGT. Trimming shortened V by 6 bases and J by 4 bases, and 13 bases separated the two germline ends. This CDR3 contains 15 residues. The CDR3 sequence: CASSKDGVYNSPLHF. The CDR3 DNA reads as TGTGCCAGCAGCAAGGACGGGGTATATAATTCACCCCTCCACTTT.

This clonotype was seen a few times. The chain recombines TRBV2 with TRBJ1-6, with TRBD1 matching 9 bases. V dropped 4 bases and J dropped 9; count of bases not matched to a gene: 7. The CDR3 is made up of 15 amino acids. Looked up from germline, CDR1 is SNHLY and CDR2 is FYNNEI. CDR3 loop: CASSVGGQGSSPLHF. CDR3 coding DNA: TGTGCCAGCAGTGTCGGGGGACAGGGCTCTTCACCCCTCCACTTT.